This T cell receptor (beta chain) was captured in a study of T cells after yellow fever vaccination. Trimming took 3 bases from V and 0 from J, leaving 12 bases between them. The CDR3 is made up of 17 amino acids. Germline CDR1 SGHTA, CDR2 FQGNSA. TCRdb called the 5' RACE reads again in MiXCR, with one record for every CDR3 protein. Among about 240,000 distinct CDR3 sequences listed, about 7% were seen once. The receptor was isolated from a young man who received the YFV17D yellow fever vaccine. The sequencing used CD4+ T cells sorted from PBMCs, collected 15 days after the yellow fever booster vaccination. This chain connects TRBV7-2 to TRBJ1-6; maybe TRBD1 (5 bases). CDR3 in DNA: TGTGCCAGCAGCTTTCGTGCAGGGAGCTCCTATAATTCACCCCTCCACTTT. The encoded protein is CASSFRAGSSYNSPLHF. The full variable domain, with the rest looked up from reference TRBV7-2 and TRBJ1-6, is GAGVSQSPSNKVTEKGKDVELRCDPISGHTALYWYRQSLGQGLEFLIYFQGNSAPDKSGLPSDRFSAERTGGSVSTLTIQRTQQEDSAVYLCASSFRAGSSYNSPLHFGNGTRLTVT.